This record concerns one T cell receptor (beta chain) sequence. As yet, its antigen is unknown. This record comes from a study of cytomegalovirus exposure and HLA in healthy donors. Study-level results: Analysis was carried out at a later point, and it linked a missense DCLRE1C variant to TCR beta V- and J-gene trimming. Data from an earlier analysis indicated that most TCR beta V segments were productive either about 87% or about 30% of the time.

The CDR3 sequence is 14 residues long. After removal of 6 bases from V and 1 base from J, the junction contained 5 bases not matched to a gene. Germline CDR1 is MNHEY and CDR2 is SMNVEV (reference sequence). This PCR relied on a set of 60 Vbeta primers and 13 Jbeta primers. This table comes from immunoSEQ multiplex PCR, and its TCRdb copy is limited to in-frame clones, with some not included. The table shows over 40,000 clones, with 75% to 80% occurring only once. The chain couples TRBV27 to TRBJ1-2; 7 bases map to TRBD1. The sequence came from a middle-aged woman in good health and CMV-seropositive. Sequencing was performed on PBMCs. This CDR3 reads CASRSGTVNYGYTF. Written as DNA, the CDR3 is TGTGCCAGCAGGTCTGGGACAGTTAACTATGGCTACACCTTC.